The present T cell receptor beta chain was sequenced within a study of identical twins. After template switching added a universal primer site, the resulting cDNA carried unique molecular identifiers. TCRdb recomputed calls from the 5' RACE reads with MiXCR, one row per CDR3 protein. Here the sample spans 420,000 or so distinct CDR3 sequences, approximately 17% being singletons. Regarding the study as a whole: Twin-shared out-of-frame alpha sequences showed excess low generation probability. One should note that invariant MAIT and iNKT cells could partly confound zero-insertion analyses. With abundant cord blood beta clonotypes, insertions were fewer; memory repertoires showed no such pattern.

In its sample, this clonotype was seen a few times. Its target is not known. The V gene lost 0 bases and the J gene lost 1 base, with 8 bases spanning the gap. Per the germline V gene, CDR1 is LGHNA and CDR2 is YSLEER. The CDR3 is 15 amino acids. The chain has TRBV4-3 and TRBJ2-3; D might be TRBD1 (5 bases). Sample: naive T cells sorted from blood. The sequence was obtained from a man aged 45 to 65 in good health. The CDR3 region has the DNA TGCGCCAGCAGCCAAGATCTCAGGGGCACAGATACGCAGTATTTT. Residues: CASSQDLRGTDTQYF.